The 15 T cell receptor beta chains below all came from one sample that was sequenced in a study of early T cells in non-severe SARS-CoV-2 infection. One entry per CDR3 protein, called by TCRdb with MiXCR from the 5' RACE reads. The sample yields around 60,000 distinct CDR3 sequences, roughly 10% seen once. Sample: whole blood, taken at baseline. The source is an adult who was a healthcare worker with PCR-confirmed SARS-CoV-2 infection or an uninfected control (not recorded which).

The chain carries TRBV7-2 and TRBJ2-7; D remains unclear. Trimming shortened V by 2 bases and J by 6 bases, and 8 bases separated the two germline ends. The CDR3 has 12 residues. Germline V gene sequence: CDR1 SGHTA, CDR2 FQGNSA. CDR3 nucleotide sequence: TGTGCCAGCAGCTTAACCCCCAGCGAGCAGTACTTC. This sequence encodes CASSLTPSEQYF.

The chain recombines TRBV3-1 with TRBJ2-3; D is perhaps TRBD1 or TRBD2 (5 bases each). Germline V gives CDR1 LGHDT, CDR2 YNNKEL (reference sequence). This CDR3 comprises 12 residues. With 3 bases removed from V and 11 bases from J, the gap between germline ends came to 12 bases. The CDR3 spells CASSQTGTLQYF. The CDR3 DNA reads as TGTGCCAGCAGCCAGACCGGGACCCTGCAGTATTTT.

This clonotype was seen at least ten times. V gene TRBV6-5 combines with J gene TRBJ1-4; no reliable D call. The CDR3 totals 14 residues. V dropped 8 bases and J dropped 0 bases, with 10 bases sitting between them. CDR1 is MNHEY, CDR2 SVGAGI, per germline. CDR3 loop: CASGRSATNEKLFF. Written as DNA, the CDR3 is TGTGCCAGCGGGAGGAGCGCAACTAATGAAAAACTGTTTTTT.

The sample holds many counts of this clonotype. This chain uses TRBV4-3 with TRBJ2-2, with 8 bases identical to TRBD1. With 3 bases clipped from V and 1 base from J, the junction kept 4 bases outside the gene matches. Per germline, CDR1 LGHNA and CDR2 YSLEER. This CDR3 is built from 16 residues. CDR3 region: CASSQGDRQNTGELFF. As DNA, the CDR3 is TGCGCCAGCAGCCAGGGGGACAGGCAGAACACCGGGGAGCTGTTTTTT.

In this sample, this clonotype turned up a few times. The V call is TRBV28, the J call TRBJ1-2; D is possibly TRBD1 (6 bases). The CDR3 spans 13 residues. In germline, CDR1 is MDHEN, CDR2 SYDVKM. The V end lost 5 bases, the J end lost 4 bases, and 11 bases lay between the germline ends. Here the CDR3 DNA reads TGTGCCAGCAGTGATCAGGGGCTCTATGGCTACACCTTC. Translation: CASSDQGLYGYTF.

The CDR3 reads CASSHSDEQFF. The DNA for the CDR3 is TGTGCCAGCAGCCACTCGGATGAGCAGTTCTTC. V and J are TRBV3-1 and TRBJ2-1; D unresolved. This CDR3 is built from 11 residues. Germline V gives CDR1 LGHDT, CDR2 YNNKEL (reference sequence). V shed 3 bases and J shed 8 bases, with 5 bases lying between them.

The V and J genes are TRBV5-1 and TRBJ2-5; 11 bases are shared with TRBD2. Germline values: CDR1 SGHRS, CDR2 YFSETQ. V shed 4 bases, J shed 3 bases, and the junction held 2 bases outside the gene matches. This CDR3 has 14 amino acids. CDR3 bases: TGCGCCAGCAGCCTACTAGCGGGGGAAGAGACCCAGTACTTC. As protein: CASSLLAGEETQYF.

This clonotype showed up many times. The rearrangement links TRBV30 to TRBJ1-2; weak D call: TRBD1 (5 bases). The length of the CDR3 is 15 residues. Germline CDR1 GTSNPN, CDR2 SVGIG (reference sequence). The ends were cut back, 5 bases at V and 1 base at J, with 17 bases in the middle. The DNA of the CDR3 is TGTGCCTGGTCCCACAAGGGCAGGGTTAACTATGGCTACACCTTC. Amino acids: CAWSHKGRVNYGYTF.

V gene TRBV19 combines with J gene TRBJ2-3, with 8 bases that match TRBD2. The CDR3 has 14 residues. V shed 7 bases and J 5 bases; nucleotides not matched to a gene: 8. Germline values: CDR1 LNHDA, CDR2 SQIVND (reference sequence). The CDR3 region has the DNA TGTGCCAGTACGGCCGCGGGGGGCCGAGATACGCAGTATTTT. It translates to CASTAAGGRDTQYF.

This clonotype was counted only a few times. This rearrangement joins TRBV28 to TRBJ1-2; D is undetermined. Germline V gives CDR1 MDHEN, CDR2 SYDVKM. This CDR3 has 10 residues. V was trimmed by 8 bases and J by 4 bases, leaving 5 bases between them. CDR3 in DNA: TGTGCCAGCGGAAGCTATGGCTACACCTTC. Amino acids: CASGSYGYTF.

This chain uses TRBV29-1 with TRBJ2-7; 7 bases are shared with TRBD1. The CDR3 has 12 residues. CDR1 and CDR2 from the germline V gene are SQVTM and ANQGSEA. Trimming at V came to 7 bases and at J to 9 bases, leaving 12 bases not matched to a gene. The CDR3 reads CSARDSRAWQYF. For the CDR3, the DNA is TGCAGCGCTAGGGACAGCCGCGCGTGGCAGTACTTC.

The chain combines TRBV12-3 or TRBV12-4 with TRBJ1-1, with no clear D. V was cut by 2 bases and J by 3 bases, with 10 bases left in between. The CDR3 has 14 residues. The CDR3 region has the DNA TGTGCCAGCAGTTTACTACATCCGGACACTGAAGCTTTCTTT. Translated: CASSLLHPDTEAFF.

This sequence joins TRBV5-5 and TRBJ1-2; no firm D call. The CDR3 length is 13 residues. Germline-derived CDR1 and CDR2 are SGHKS and YYEKEE (reference sequence). Trimming stripped 0 bases from V and 8 bases from J, with 11 bases between. The CDR3 DNA follows: TGTGCCAGCAGCTTGGAAGGGATCAGCGGCTACACCTTC. As protein: CASSLEGISGYTF. The complete variable domain, with remaining parts taken from reference TRBV5-5 and TRBJ1-2, reads DAGVTQSPTHLIKTRGQQVTLRCSPISGHKSVSWYQQVLGQGPQFIFQYYEKEERGRGNFPDRFSARQFPNYSSELNVNALLLGDSALYLCASSLEGISGYTFGSGTRLTVV.

In this sample, this clonotype turned up a few times. V and J are TRBV7-9 and TRBJ2-7, with unresolved D. The germline gives CDR1 SEHNR, CDR2 FQNEAQ (reference sequence). The V end lost 5 bases, the J end lost 1 base, and 18 bases lay between the germline ends. CDR3 length: 16 amino acids. The CDR3 protein is CASSLEVSRFSYEQYF. CDR3 DNA: TGTGCCAGCAGCCTAGAGGTCAGCCGTTTTTCCTACGAGCAGTACTTC.

This clonotype was recorded a few times. The chain carries TRBV3-1 and TRBJ2-3; D uncertain. Deletions cut 1 base from V and 8 bases from J, with 13 bases between. The CDR3 is 14 amino acids. CDR1 and CDR2 (germline): LGHDT, YNNKEL (reference sequence). Here the CDR3 DNA reads TGTGCCAGCAGCCAAGCCGCCCTCCGGTCTACGCAGTATTTT. Protein sequence: CASSQAALRSTQYF.